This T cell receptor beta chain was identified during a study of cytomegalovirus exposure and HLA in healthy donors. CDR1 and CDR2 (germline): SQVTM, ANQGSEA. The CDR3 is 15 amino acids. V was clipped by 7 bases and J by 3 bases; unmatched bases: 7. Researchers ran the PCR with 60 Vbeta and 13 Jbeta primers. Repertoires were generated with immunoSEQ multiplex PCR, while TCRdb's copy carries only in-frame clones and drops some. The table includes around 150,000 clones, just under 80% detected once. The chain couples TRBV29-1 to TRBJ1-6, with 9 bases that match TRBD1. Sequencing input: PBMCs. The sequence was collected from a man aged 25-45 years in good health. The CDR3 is CSARTGAGYNSPLHF. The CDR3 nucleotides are TGCAGCGCTCGGACAGGGGCTGGCTATAATTCACCCCTCCACTTT.